This T cell receptor (beta chain) was found in a study of breast tumors, draining lymph nodes, adjacent tissues. Overall study results and limits: Data only fit, rather than demonstrated, lymph node origin of most tumor T cells. Luminal-like breast cancer showed significantly greater tumor-nontumor repertoire similarity than basal-like breast cancer did. The data were judged consistent with most tumor T cells coming from lymph node and expanding in tumor. Tumors had less TCR diversity than lymph nodes, more than nontumor tissue.

Germline V gives CDR1 LGHDT, CDR2 YNNKEL (reference sequence). The length of the CDR3 is 12 residues. Concerning this clonotype itself: Its antigen is not known. A much larger clone lies one base from this, so it may be a read error.

TCRdb reprocessed the multiplex PCR reads via MiXCR and lists one record per CDR3 protein. The sample has about 120,000 distinct CDR3 sequences; roughly 21% are singletons. Axillary draining lymph nodes of breast cancer patients supplied the node samples. This chain links TRBV3-1 with TRBJ2-3; no clear D gene. Sequenced input: axillary lymph node tissue. This receptor was taken from a female donor with breast cancer. Some clones in this sample may be carry-over from other donors' samples. CDR3 loop: CASGQRPDTQYF. CDR3 nucleotide sequence: TGTGCCAGCGGCCAACGGCCAGATACGCAGTATTTT.